Presented here are 14 T cell receptor beta chains from one specimen sequenced in a study of T-cell reconstitution after alpha-beta-depleted transplantation in children. Preparing the TCRbeta library involved the use of unique molecular identifiers. TCRdb re-derived calls from the PCR reads in MiXCR, one entry per CDR3 protein. The sample consists of more than 400,000 distinct CDR3 sequences, 43% of them appearing once. This specimen consisted of PBMCs, obtained before TCRalphabeta/CD19-depleted stem cell transplant. These receptors were obtained from a girl aged 2-10 years with aplastic anemia, due to receive a stem cell transplant.

Points on this clonotype: Since a much larger clone is just one base distant, this may be a read error. V is TRBV7-2 and J is TRBJ2-2; TRBD2 matches 13 bases. CDR1 is SGHTA and CDR2 is FQGNSA in the germline V gene. CDR3 length: 16 amino acids. V lost 1 base and J lost 6; bases outside the gene matches: 2. The CDR3 DNA reads TGTGCCAGCAGCTTAGGGACTAGCGGGAGTCCCGGGGAGCTGTTTTTT. This encodes CASSLGTSGSPGELFF.

The chain employs TRBV5-4 and TRBJ1-4; weak D call: TRBD1 (5 bases). Germline values: CDR1 SGHNT, CDR2 YYREEE (reference sequence). V shed 1 base and J shed 3 bases, with 7 bases lying between them. The CDR3 is 14 amino acids. This CDR3 is CASSLQGANEKLFF. The CDR3 DNA reads TGTGCCAGCAGCTTGCAAGGGGCTAATGAAAAACTGTTTTTT.

J is TRBJ2-7 and V is TRBV15; a possible D gene is TRBD2 (5 bases). The V gene's germline CDR1 is LNHNV and CDR2 YYDKDF (reference sequence). This CDR3 region has 15 residues. V was trimmed by 5 bases and J by 0 bases, leaving 14 bases between them. CDR3 protein: CATSGLGVGSYEQYF. Written as DNA, the CDR3 is TGTGCCACCAGCGGTCTCGGGGTAGGCTCCTACGAGCAGTACTTC.

The chain carries TRBV6-5 and TRBJ1-2, with D hard to call. The CDR3 is 15 amino acids. The V gene lost 3 bases and the J gene lost 5 bases, with 16 bases spanning the gap. The germline V gene encodes CDR1 MNHEY and CDR2 SVGAGI. CDR3 protein: CASSYYGVASYGYTF. Written as DNA, the CDR3 is TGTGCCAGCAGTTATTACGGCGTCGCATCTTATGGCTACACCTTC.

A few counts support this clonotype. The chain has TRBV15 and TRBJ2-1; 12 bases are shared with TRBD2. Germline CDR1 and CDR2: LNHNV and YYDKDF (reference sequence). The CDR3 spans 15 residues. V shed 5 bases and J 6 bases; nucleotides not matched to a gene: 5. The CDR3 here is CATSPPGLAGNEQFF. The CDR3 DNA reads TGTGCCACCAGCCCTCCGGGACTAGCGGGCAATGAGCAGTTCTTC. The full variable domain, completed using reference TRBV15 and TRBJ2-1, is DAMVIQNPRYQVTQFGKPVTLSCSQTLNHNVMYWYQQKSSQAPKLLFHYYDKDFNNEADTPDNFQSRRPNTSFCFLDIRSPGLGDTAMYLCATSPPGLAGNEQFFGPGTRLTVL.

V and J are TRBV25-1 and TRBJ2-7, with TRBD2 matching 9 bases. Germline CDR1 and CDR2: MGHDK and SYGVNS. V gave up 2 bases and J gave up 3 bases; unmatched junction bases: 8. The CDR3 contains 16 residues. The CDR3 reads CASSEQGLAKFYEQYF. CDR3 sequence (DNA): TGTGCCAGCAGTGAACAGGGACTAGCAAAATTCTACGAGCAGTACTTC.

The rearrangement uses TRBV7-6 and TRBJ2-3; possible D gene TRBD2, 5 bases. The germline V gene encodes CDR1 SGHVS and CDR2 FNYEAQ. This CDR3 region has 12 residues. V was trimmed by 5 bases and J by 8 bases, leaving 11 bases between them. The CDR3, as DNA: TGTGCCAGCAGCCCCCGCGGGTCTACGCAGTATTTT. Its translation is CASSPRGSTQYF.

The chain couples TRBV6-2 or TRBV6-3 to TRBJ2-2; 10 bases fit TRBD1. CDR3 size: 18 residues. In germline, CDR1 is MNHEY, CDR2 SVGEGT. V was clipped by 0 bases and J by 2 bases; unmatched bases: 6. The CDR3 DNA follows: TGTGCCAGCAGTTACTCTGAGACAGGGGGCTACAACACCGGGGAGCTGTTTTTT. Encoded protein: CASSYSETGGYNTGELFF.

This clonotype was seen more than once but under ten times. This chain uses TRBV7-9 with TRBJ2-3; 11 bases are shared with TRBD2. CDR3 length equals 16 residues. Germline CDR1 and CDR2: SEHNR and FQNEAQ (reference sequence). J lost 1 base, V lost 5 bases, and 5 bases had no gene match. The CDR3 sequence: CASSQTSGGGTDTQYF. The DNA for the CDR3 is TGTGCCAGCAGCCAAACTAGCGGGGGAGGCACAGATACGCAGTATTTT.

This clonotype has at least ten counts. The gene calls are TRBV29-1 and TRBJ2-7; no firm D call. The germline V and J ends were trimmed by 5 bases and 7 bases, with 15 bases remaining between them. The CDR3 has 12 amino acids. Germline V lookup: CDR1 SQVTM, CDR2 ANQGSEA. CDR3 amino acids: CSVRTDPQEQYF. CDR3 DNA: TGCAGCGTTCGGACGGATCCTCAAGAGCAGTACTTC.

This sequence joins TRBV20-1 and TRBJ1-5, with D perhaps TRBD1 (6 bases). Trimming removed 6 bases from V and 9 bases from J, with 30 bases in between. The CDR3 has 17 residues. Germline V gene sequence: CDR1 DFQATT, CDR2 SNEGSKA (reference sequence). Here the CDR3 DNA reads TGCAGTGCCCGAGCGGCGGGAACAGGGCATTTTATTTCGCCCCAGCATTTT. Translating it yields CSARAAGTGHFISPQHF.

This clonotype has at least ten counts. The chain carries TRBV2 and TRBJ2-3; 11 bases fit TRBD2. The CDR3 has 15 amino acids. V lost 4 bases and J lost 5; bases outside the gene matches: 5. Germline V gene data show CDR1 as SNHLY and CDR2 as FYNNEI. CDR3 loop: CASSGLAGRGDTQYF. The CDR3 nucleotides read TGTGCCAGCAGTGGACTAGCGGGAAGGGGAGATACGCAGTATTTT.

CDR3 nucleotides: TGTGCCAGCAGCTTAACTTCGCCGGTGGGACAGGGATATGGCTACACCTTC. The encoded protein is CASSLTSPVGQGYGYTF. The chain employs TRBV7-9 and TRBJ1-2; 9 positions match TRBD1. Trimming cost V 2 bases and J 5 bases; bases outside gene matches: 12. This CDR3 spans 17 amino acids. Per the germline V gene, CDR1 is SEHNR and CDR2 is FQNEAQ (reference sequence).

This chain uses TRBV4-1 with TRBJ2-5, with D hard to call. Germline V CDR1 and CDR2: MGHRA, YSYEKL. The CDR3 extends over 15 amino acids. The V end lost 1 base, the J end lost 5 bases, and 14 bases lay between the germline ends. CDR3 loop: CASSQVPNTMETQYF. The CDR3 nucleotides are TGCGCCAGCAGCCAAGTCCCCAACACGATGGAGACCCAGTACTTC.